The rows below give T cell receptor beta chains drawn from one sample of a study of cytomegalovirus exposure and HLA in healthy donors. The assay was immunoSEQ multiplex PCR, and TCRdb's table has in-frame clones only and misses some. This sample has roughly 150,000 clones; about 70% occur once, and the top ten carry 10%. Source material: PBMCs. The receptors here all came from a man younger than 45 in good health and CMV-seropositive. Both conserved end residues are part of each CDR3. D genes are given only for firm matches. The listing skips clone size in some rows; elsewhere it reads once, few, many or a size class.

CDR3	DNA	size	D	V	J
CAAGRYNEQFF	TGTGCCGCAGGAAGATACAATGAGCAGTTCTTC	.	.	TRBV28	TRBJ2-1
CASSLRRGTSGYNEQFF	TGTGCCAGCAGCTTAAGGAGGGGGACTAGCGGTTACAATGAGCAGTTCTTC	once	TRBD2	TRBV7-3	TRBJ2-1
CASSQLTAQGGTQYF	TGCGCCAGCAGCCAACTTACGGCTCAAGGGGGTACGCAGTATTTT	.	.	TRBV4-1	TRBJ2-3
CASSLERDDYGYTF	TGTGCCAGCAGCTTGGAGCGGGACGACTATGGCTACACCTTC	many	.	TRBV7-9	TRBJ1-2
CASNPGTVASGNTIYF	TGCGCCAGCAATCCCGGGACAGTCGCATCTGGAAACACCATATATTTT	.	TRBD1	TRBV5-1	TRBJ1-3
CATSRDYSTGTPYEQYF	TGTGCCACCAGCAGAGATTATTCGACCGGGACTCCCTACGAGCAGTACTTC	.	.	TRBV15	TRBJ2-7
CAWTHLAEGGEFF	TGTGCCTGGACCCACCTAGCGGAAGGGGGGGAGTTCTTC	few	.	TRBV30	TRBJ2-1
CASSVVAARRKEQYF	TGTGCCAGCAGCGTAGTGGCAGCTAGGCGTAAAGAGCAGTACTTC	.	.	TRBV9	TRBJ2-7
CASSLEQGRETQYF	TGCGCCAGCAGCTTGGAACAGGGCCGGGAGACCCAGTACTTC	.	.	TRBV5-1	TRBJ2-5
CASSVVPGVEEQYF	TGTGCCAGCAGCGTAGTCCCCGGGGTTGAGGAGCAGTACTTC	.	.	TRBV9	TRBJ2-7
CASSDSPHQPQHF	TGTGCCAGCAGTGACAGCCCTCATCAGCCCCAGCATTTT	.	.	TRBV28	TRBJ1-5
CASSPQGAGGRGYTF	TGTGCCAGCAGTCCTCAGGGGGCAGGGGGCAGAGGCTACACCTTC	few	TRBD1	TRBV28	TRBJ1-2
CASSFGTAIGTQYF	TGTGCCAGCAGCTTCGGGACTGCCATAGGAACGCAGTATTTT	.	.	TRBV5-4	TRBJ2-3
CASSIRHAASGGYEQYF	TGTGCCAGTAGTATTCGGCATGCGGCTAGCGGAGGCTACGAGCAGTACTTC	.	TRBD2	TRBV19	TRBJ2-7
CAWIRTGLAGGEQYF	TGTGCCTGGATACGGACTGGGCTAGCGGGAGGCGAGCAGTACTTC	few	TRBD2	TRBV30	TRBJ2-7
CASSLWAALNTEAFF	TGTGCCAGCAGCTTATGGGCAGCCTTGAACACTGAAGCTTTCTTT	.	.	TRBV7-2	TRBJ1-1
CASSQENSGSWGTYEQYF	TGCGCCAGCAGCCAAGAAAATAGCGGGAGCTGGGGGACTTACGAGCAGTACTTC	.	TRBD2	TRBV4-1	TRBJ2-7
CASSPGENTEAFF	TGTGCCAGCTCACCCGGGGAGAACACTGAAGCTTTCTTT	.	.	TRBV18	TRBJ1-1
CASSVGLASDNEQFF	TGTGCCAGCAGCGTAGGACTAGCCTCCGACAATGAGCAGTTCTTC	.	TRBD2	TRBV9	TRBJ2-1
CASSVGTSGGTGELFF	TGTGCCAGCAGCGTGGGGACTAGCGGGGGGACCGGGGAGCTGTTTTTT	.	TRBD2	TRBV5-4	TRBJ2-2
CASVPGGFGTEAFF	TGTGCCAGCGTCCCAGGGGGCTTTGGCACTGAAGCTTTCTTT	.	TRBD1	TRBV28	TRBJ1-1
CASSLAATNTEAFF	TGTGCCAGCAGTTTGGCGGCGACGAACACTGAAGCTTTCTTT	.	.	TRBV27	TRBJ1-1
CASSLGHTSSYEQYF	TGTGCCAGCAGCCTGGGACATACGAGCTCCTACGAGCAGTACTTC	.	.	TRBV5-5	TRBJ2-7
CASSYRLAGGPYEQYF	TGTGCCAGCAGTTATAGACTAGCGGGAGGGCCCTACGAGCAGTACTTC	.	TRBD2	TRBV6-5	TRBJ2-7
CASSFGGMNTEAFF	TGTGCCAGCAGTTTCGGGGGAATGAACACTGAAGCTTTCTTT	once	.	TRBV6-1	TRBJ1-1
CASTPGGTNEKLFF	TGTGCCAGCACTCCCGGCGGGACTAATGAAAAACTGTTTTTT	.	.	TRBV11-2	TRBJ1-4